The 18 T cell receptor beta chains below all came from one sample that was sequenced in a study of Tregs in tolerant kidney transplant recipients. Profiled with immunoSEQ multiplex PCR; TCRdb holds only in-frame clones, not every one. The table lists about 83,000 clones, approximately 98% of them singletons. The sequencing used CD4+ T cells from blood, collected before the transplant. These receptors were taken from a human donor who received a combined kidney and bone marrow transplant.

The chain has TRBV4-2 and TRBJ2-3, with TRBD2 matching 13 bases. CDR3 length: 19 residues. V shed 0 bases, J shed 1 base, and the junction held 7 bases outside the gene matches. From germline, CDR1 is LGHNA and CDR2 YNFKEQ. The CDR3 DNA is TGTGCCAGCAGCCAAGATACTAGCGGGAGGGGAGGGCGCACAGATACGCAGTATTTT. Amino acid sequence: CASSQDTSGRGGRTDTQYF.

The V gene is TRBV10-2, the J gene TRBJ2-1; 9 positions agree with TRBD1. Germline CDR1 is WSHSY and CDR2 is SAAADI. Trimming at V came to 6 bases and at J to 8 bases, leaving 11 bases not matched to a gene. This CDR3 is built from 15 residues. The CDR3 DNA sequence: TGCGCCAGCAGGGAGGGGACAGGGTCAATCGATGAGCAGTTCTTC. Its protein is CASREGTGSIDEQFF.

The rearrangement joins TRBV19 to TRBJ1-5, with 8 bases lining up with TRBD1. This CDR3 region has 15 residues. CDR1 and CDR2 (germline): LNHDA, SQIVND (reference sequence). Trimming removed 9 bases from V and 1 base from J; junction bases left unmatched: 8. DNA of the CDR3: TGTGCCAGCTTCGACAGGGGTGGAAGCAATCAGCCCCAGCATTTT. Its translation is CASFDRGGSNQPQHF.

This rearrangement joins TRBV6-1 to TRBJ1-6; D not certain. V gave up 3 bases and J gave up 9 bases, with 15 bases separating them. Germline CDR1 is MNHNS and CDR2 is SASEGT. This CDR3 spans 15 amino acids. Here the CDR3 DNA reads TGTGCCAGCAGTGATTTTCGGGTATCGAGTTCACCCCTCCACTTT. Its translation is CASSDFRVSSSPLHF.

V gene TRBV19 combines with J gene TRBJ1-2; TRBD1 matches 8 bases. This CDR3 region has 13 residues. Germline V gene data show CDR1 as LNHDA and CDR2 as SQIVND (reference sequence). The ends lost 3 bases at V and 5 bases at J; junction bases unmatched: 2. For the CDR3, the DNA is TGTGCCAGTAGTATCAGACAGGGGTATGGCTACACCTTC. Residues: CASSIRQGYGYTF.

The V call is TRBV4-2, the J call TRBJ2-1; tentative D call: TRBD2 (6 bases). The V end was cut by 0 bases, the J end by 8 bases, with 20 bases between. Germline CDR1 LGHNA, CDR2 YNFKEQ. The CDR3 runs to 17 residues. CDR3 DNA: TGTGCCAGCAGCCAAGACTTAGGACGCAATTCGGGGGATGAGCAGTTCTTC. It translates to CASSQDLGRNSGDEQFF.

V is TRBV5-1 and J is TRBJ1-1; D gene ambiguous. The CDR3 totals 14 residues. Germline CDR1 is SGHRS and CDR2 is YFSETQ. Trimming pared 4 bases from V and 1 base from J, leaving 11 bases between. CDR3 DNA sequence: TGCGCCAGCAGCCCCGGGAATAAGAACACTGAAGCTTTCTTT. This sequence encodes CASSPGNKNTEAFF.

The V call is TRBV7-2, the J call TRBJ1-4; weak D call: TRBD1 (6 bases). The CDR3 is made up of 17 amino acids. The ends were cut back, 1 base at V and 7 bases at J, with 19 bases in the middle. CDR1 is SGHTA, CDR2 FQGNSA, per germline. CDR3 sequence reads: CASSLGPPGHGGEKLFF. The DNA for the CDR3 is TGTGCCAGCAGCTTAGGACCCCCGGGACACGGAGGTGAAAAACTGTTTTTT.

The genes are TRBV19 and TRBJ1-5, with D unclear. The CDR3 has 16 residues. V was shortened by 6 bases and J by 0 bases, with 15 bases between the two germline ends. CDR1 and CDR2 from the germline V gene are LNHDA and SQIVND (reference sequence). The CDR3 sequence is CASRYRGQDSNQPQHF. CDR3 nucleotide sequence: TGTGCCAGTAGGTATCGCGGGCAGGATAGCAATCAGCCCCAGCATTTT.

CDR3 sequence (DNA): TGCGCCAGCAGCCAAGAGGCAGGGAATACGCAGTATTTT. As protein: CASSQEAGNTQYF. The genes are TRBV4-1 and TRBJ2-3; tentative D call: TRBD1 (5 bases). The germline V and J ends were trimmed by 0 bases and 7 bases, with 8 bases remaining between them. This CDR3 is 13 amino acids long. The germline V gene has CDR1 MGHRA and CDR2 YSYEKL.

The V call is TRBV11-2, the J call TRBJ2-3, with TRBD2 identical over 8 bases. Trimming took 5 bases from V and 0 from J; bases not matched to a gene: 16. Germline assignment: CDR1 SGHAT and CDR2 FQNNGV. The CDR3 sequence is 19 residues long. The CDR3 region is CASSGFRPSGPTSTDTQYF. The CDR3 region has the DNA TGTGCCAGCAGCGGTTTTCGGCCTAGCGGGCCCACAAGCACAGATACGCAGTATTTT.

Worth noting for this clone: The same CDR3 arises from other DNA sequences in this sample as well. V and J are TRBV5-6 and TRBJ1-2; TRBD1 might be the D (6 bases). Trimming removed 0 bases at V and 3 bases at J, with 6 bases between. The CDR3 spans 13 residues. Germline V gives CDR1 SGHDT, CDR2 YYEEEE. The CDR3 DNA is TGTGCCAGCAGCTTGGGACAGGACTATGGCTACACCTTC. Amino acid sequence: CASSLGQDYGYTF.

The chain has TRBV9 and TRBJ2-7, with a possible D match to TRBD1 (5 bases). This CDR3 has 14 residues. Germline V gene sequence: CDR1 SGDLS, CDR2 YYNGEE. V gave up 2 bases and J gave up 3 bases, with 12 bases separating them. The chain's CDR3 is CASSVGHTGYEQYF. CDR3 in DNA: TGTGCCAGCAGCGTGGGGCATACAGGCTACGAGCAGTACTTC.

The chain is built from TRBV5-6 and TRBJ2-5; 9 positions match TRBD1. The J call is uncertain, as TRBJ2-7 better fits the DNA end. The CDR3 length is 14 residues. Per germline, CDR1 SGHDT and CDR2 YYEEEE. CDR3: CASTSGQGFYEQYF. The CDR3 region has the DNA TGTGCCAGCACCTCGGGACAGGGCTTCTACGAGCAGTACTTC.

V and J are TRBV11-2 and TRBJ2-2; D uncertain. V was clipped by 1 base and J by 2 bases, with 5 bases between them. The CDR3 length is 14 residues. Germline lookup yields CDR1 SGHAT and CDR2 FQNNGV. The CDR3 DNA reads as TGTGCCAGCAGCTTAGGCAGAAACACCGGGGAGCTGTTTTTT. It encodes CASSLGRNTGELFF.

The chain's CDR3 is CASSLAGTVSRNTEAFF. The DNA for the CDR3 is TGTGCCAGCAGCTTAGCTGGGACAGTTTCGCGGAACACTGAAGCTTTCTTT. The chain combines TRBV7-2 with TRBJ1-1; TRBD1 matches 7 bases. The V segment lost 0 bases and the J segment 1 base; nucleotides outside the gene matches: 8. CDR3 size: 17 residues. The germline V gene has CDR1 SGHTA and CDR2 FQGNSA.

V and J are TRBV11-1 and TRBJ2-7, with D maybe TRBD1 (6 bases). V was trimmed by 4 bases and J by 6 bases, leaving 10 bases between them. The CDR3 has 12 residues. Per germline, CDR1 SGHAT and CDR2 FQDESV (reference sequence). In nucleotides, the CDR3 is TGTGCCAGCAGCTCCCAGGACAGCGAGCAGTACTTC. Amino acids: CASSSQDSEQYF.

The chain uses TRBV29-1 and TRBJ1-2, with D hard to call. The CDR3 spans 12 residues. Germline lookup yields CDR1 SQVTM and CDR2 ANQGSEA. The ends were cut back, 0 bases at V and 2 bases at J, with 4 bases in the middle. As DNA, the CDR3 is TGCAGCGTTGAAGACAGGAACTATGGCTACACCTTC. Residues: CSVEDRNYGYTF.